This is a list of T cell receptor beta chains from one sample in a study of blood T cells in healthy people across ages. TCRdb independently ran MiXCR on the 5' RACE reads; one entry per CDR3 protein. The top ten hold 13% of the sample, which has 800,000 to 950,000 distinct CDR3 sequences, roughly 48% seen once. Source material: blood. The receptor set was obtained from a man aged 25 to 40 in good health. Each CDR3 is given with its conserved first and last residue. D genes are given only for firm matches. Clone size is given for some rows only: seen once, a few or many times, or a class if the clone is expanded.

few	16	TRBV4-1	TRBD1	TRBJ1-5	TGCGCCAGCAGCCATAGACAGGGGAATAGCAATCAGCCCCAGCATTTT	CASSHRQGNSNQPQHF
NA	13	TRBV27	NA	TRBJ2-7	TGTGCCAGCAGCGGGGGTTCCCGCTACGAGCAGTACTTC	CASSGGSRYEQYF
NA	16	TRBV20-1	TRBD2	TRBJ2-7	TGCAGTGCTGGGGGGGGGCTAGCGGGGCTTCTGTACGAGCAGTACTTC	CSAGGGLAGLLYEQYF
few	15	TRBV2	NA	TRBJ2-6	TGTGCCGGTCGACAGTCCGGCTCTGGGGCCAACGTCCTGACTTTC	CAGRQSGSGANVLTF
NA	14	TRBV5-1	TRBD2	TRBJ2-3	TGCGCCAGCAGCTTGGCGGGACTACAAAATACGCAGTATTTT	CASSLAGLQNTQYF
NA	12	TRBV28	NA	TRBJ1-1	TGTGCCAGCACGCGGGGCCTCACTGAAGCTTTCTTT	CASTRGLTEAFF
few	14	TRBV11-2	TRBD1	TRBJ1-1	TGTGCCAGCAGCCCAAACAGGGGGGCAACTGAAGCTTTCTTT	CASSPNRGATEAFF
NA	14	TRBV14	NA	TRBJ1-2	TGTGCCAGCAGTCCGCGGGCTTCTAACTATGGCTACACCTTC	CASSPRASNYGYTF
NA	15	TRBV25-1	NA	TRBJ2-4	TGTGCCAGCAGTCCGGGGCTAGACGTCAAAAACATTCAGTACTTC	CASSPGLDVKNIQYF
NA	14	TRBV21-1	NA	TRBJ2-7	TGTGCCAGCAGCAAAGACGGACTAGCCTACGAGCAGTACTTC	CASSKDGLAYEQYF
few	15	TRBV12-3/TRBV12-4	NA	TRBJ2-5	TGTGCCAGCAGTTTCGGCGCCGGCCCCCAAGAGACCCAGTACTTC	CASSFGAGPQETQYF
NA	15	TRBV2	TRBD2	TRBJ2-5	TGTGCCAGCAGTGAAGCGCTAGCGGGGGTGGAGACCCAGTACTTC	CASSEALAGVETQYF
NA	14	TRBV7-2	NA	TRBJ2-7	TGTGCCAGCAGCTTATTCGGAAAGCCATCCGAGCAGTACTTC	CASSLFGKPSEQYF
NA	17	TRBV5-1	NA	TRBJ2-6	TGCGCCAGCAGCTTGAGTACAGTGTACTCTGGGGCCAACGCCCTGACTTTC	CASSLSTVYSGANALTF